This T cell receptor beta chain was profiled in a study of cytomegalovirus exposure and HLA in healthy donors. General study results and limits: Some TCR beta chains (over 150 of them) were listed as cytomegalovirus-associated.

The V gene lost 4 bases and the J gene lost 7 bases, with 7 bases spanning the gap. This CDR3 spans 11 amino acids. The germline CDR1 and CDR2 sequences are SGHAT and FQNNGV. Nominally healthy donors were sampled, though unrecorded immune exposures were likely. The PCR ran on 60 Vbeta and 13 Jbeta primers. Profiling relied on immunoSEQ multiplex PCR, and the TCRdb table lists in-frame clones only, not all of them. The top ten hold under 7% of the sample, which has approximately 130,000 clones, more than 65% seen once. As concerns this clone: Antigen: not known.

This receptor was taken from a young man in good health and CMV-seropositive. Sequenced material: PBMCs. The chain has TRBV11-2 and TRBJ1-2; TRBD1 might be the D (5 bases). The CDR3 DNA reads TGTGCCAGCAGCTGGGGGGGTGGCTACACCTTC. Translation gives CASSWGGGYTF.